A selection of T cell receptor beta chains follows, all from one sample in a study of radiotherapy plus CTLA-4 blockade in lung cancer. Using immunoSEQ multiplex PCR, the repertoire was profiled, and TCRdb retains in-frame clones only, with some absent. The sample carries around 99,000 clones, about 86% recorded once. Sequencing used peripheral blood, obtained from a patient treated with radiotherapy plus ipilimumab. The receptors shown here come from a human donor with non-small cell lung cancer that progressed on radiotherapy plus ipilimumab. Both conserved end residues are part of each CDR3. The D gene is left open where the match is weak. Clone size is given for some rows only: seen once, a few or many times, or a class if the clone is expanded.

J gene: TRBJ1-1; V gene: TRBV7-2; D gene: .; clone size: .; CDR3 DNA: TGTGCCAGCAGCTTAGAGGTCTTCGCTGAAGCTTTCTTT; CDR3 protein: CASSLEVFAEAFF
J gene: TRBJ1-1; V gene: TRBV6-5; D gene: .; clone size: .; CDR3 DNA: TGTGCCAGCAGTTACGGGGGGTGGACTGAAGCTTTCTTT; CDR3 protein: CASSYGGWTEAFF
J gene: TRBJ1-2; V gene: TRBV19; D gene: .; clone size: .; CDR3 DNA: TGTGCCAGTAGTATAGGAGACAGGTCGGGCGGCTACACCTTC; CDR3 protein: CASSIGDRSGGYTF
J gene: TRBJ1-1; V gene: TRBV11-2; D gene: TRBD1; clone size: .; CDR3 DNA: TGTGCCAGCAGCCCGGACAGGACAGCTTTCTTT; CDR3 protein: CASSPDRTAFF
J gene: TRBJ2-5; V gene: TRBV7-2; D gene: .; clone size: .; CDR3 DNA: TGTGCCAGCAGCTTCTCCGGTCGGACGGAGGAGACCCAGTACTTC; CDR3 protein: CASSFSGRTEETQYF
J gene: TRBJ2-7; V gene: TRBV4-1; D gene: .; clone size: .; CDR3 DNA: TGCGCCAGCAGCCAAGGGGGTCCATTTCCCAACGAGCAGTACTTC; CDR3 protein: CASSQGGPFPNEQYF
J gene: TRBJ1-1; V gene: TRBV6-6; D gene: .; clone size: .; CDR3 DNA: TGTGCCAGCAGTCCGCCTACAGGGAGTAGACCTGAAGCTTTCTTT; CDR3 protein: CASSPPTGSRPEAFF
J gene: TRBJ1-2; V gene: TRBV30; D gene: .; clone size: .; CDR3 DNA: TGTGCCTGGAGTGTAGCTGACTATGGCTACACCTTC; CDR3 protein: CAWSVADYGYTF
J gene: TRBJ2-7; V gene: TRBV7-2; D gene: TRBD2; clone size: .; CDR3 DNA: TGTGCCAGCAGCTTAGTGGCGGGAGTCTACGAGCAGTACTTC; CDR3 protein: CASSLVAGVYEQYF
J gene: TRBJ2-1; V gene: TRBV5-1; D gene: .; clone size: once; CDR3 DNA: TGCGCCAGCAGCCAGGACGGGGCACCCTACAATGAGCAGTTCTTC; CDR3 protein: CASSQDGAPYNEQFF
J gene: TRBJ2-5; V gene: TRBV5-6; D gene: TRBD2; clone size: .; CDR3 DNA: TGTGCCAGCAGCACGCCCCGGGACTACGAAGAGACCCAGTACTTC; CDR3 protein: CASSTPRDYEETQYF
J gene: TRBJ1-4; V gene: TRBV30; D gene: .; clone size: .; CDR3 DNA: TGTGCCTGGCGACGGGGCGGTGCAACTAATGAAAAACTGTTTTTT; CDR3 protein: CAWRRGGATNEKLFF
J gene: TRBJ1-1; V gene: TRBV11-2; D gene: .; clone size: .; CDR3 DNA: TGTGCCAGCAGCTTAATTATGAACACTGAAGCTTTCTTT; CDR3 protein: CASSLIMNTEAFF
J gene: TRBJ1-5; V gene: TRBV7-2; D gene: .; clone size: .; CDR3 DNA: TGTGCCAGCAGCTTAGCGCTGGGGACGAGCAATCAGCCCCAGCATTTT; CDR3 protein: CASSLALGTSNQPQHF
J gene: TRBJ2-3; V gene: TRBV18; D gene: TRBD2; clone size: .; CDR3 DNA: TGTGCCAGCTCACCGACGCGGGAGGGCCGTAAGTTGTATTTT; CDR3 protein: CASSPTREGRKLYF
J gene: TRBJ2-1; V gene: TRBV11-3; D gene: .; clone size: .; CDR3 DNA: TGTGCCAGCAAGAGGCGGGAAAACAATGAGCAGTTCTTC; CDR3 protein: CASKRRENNEQFF